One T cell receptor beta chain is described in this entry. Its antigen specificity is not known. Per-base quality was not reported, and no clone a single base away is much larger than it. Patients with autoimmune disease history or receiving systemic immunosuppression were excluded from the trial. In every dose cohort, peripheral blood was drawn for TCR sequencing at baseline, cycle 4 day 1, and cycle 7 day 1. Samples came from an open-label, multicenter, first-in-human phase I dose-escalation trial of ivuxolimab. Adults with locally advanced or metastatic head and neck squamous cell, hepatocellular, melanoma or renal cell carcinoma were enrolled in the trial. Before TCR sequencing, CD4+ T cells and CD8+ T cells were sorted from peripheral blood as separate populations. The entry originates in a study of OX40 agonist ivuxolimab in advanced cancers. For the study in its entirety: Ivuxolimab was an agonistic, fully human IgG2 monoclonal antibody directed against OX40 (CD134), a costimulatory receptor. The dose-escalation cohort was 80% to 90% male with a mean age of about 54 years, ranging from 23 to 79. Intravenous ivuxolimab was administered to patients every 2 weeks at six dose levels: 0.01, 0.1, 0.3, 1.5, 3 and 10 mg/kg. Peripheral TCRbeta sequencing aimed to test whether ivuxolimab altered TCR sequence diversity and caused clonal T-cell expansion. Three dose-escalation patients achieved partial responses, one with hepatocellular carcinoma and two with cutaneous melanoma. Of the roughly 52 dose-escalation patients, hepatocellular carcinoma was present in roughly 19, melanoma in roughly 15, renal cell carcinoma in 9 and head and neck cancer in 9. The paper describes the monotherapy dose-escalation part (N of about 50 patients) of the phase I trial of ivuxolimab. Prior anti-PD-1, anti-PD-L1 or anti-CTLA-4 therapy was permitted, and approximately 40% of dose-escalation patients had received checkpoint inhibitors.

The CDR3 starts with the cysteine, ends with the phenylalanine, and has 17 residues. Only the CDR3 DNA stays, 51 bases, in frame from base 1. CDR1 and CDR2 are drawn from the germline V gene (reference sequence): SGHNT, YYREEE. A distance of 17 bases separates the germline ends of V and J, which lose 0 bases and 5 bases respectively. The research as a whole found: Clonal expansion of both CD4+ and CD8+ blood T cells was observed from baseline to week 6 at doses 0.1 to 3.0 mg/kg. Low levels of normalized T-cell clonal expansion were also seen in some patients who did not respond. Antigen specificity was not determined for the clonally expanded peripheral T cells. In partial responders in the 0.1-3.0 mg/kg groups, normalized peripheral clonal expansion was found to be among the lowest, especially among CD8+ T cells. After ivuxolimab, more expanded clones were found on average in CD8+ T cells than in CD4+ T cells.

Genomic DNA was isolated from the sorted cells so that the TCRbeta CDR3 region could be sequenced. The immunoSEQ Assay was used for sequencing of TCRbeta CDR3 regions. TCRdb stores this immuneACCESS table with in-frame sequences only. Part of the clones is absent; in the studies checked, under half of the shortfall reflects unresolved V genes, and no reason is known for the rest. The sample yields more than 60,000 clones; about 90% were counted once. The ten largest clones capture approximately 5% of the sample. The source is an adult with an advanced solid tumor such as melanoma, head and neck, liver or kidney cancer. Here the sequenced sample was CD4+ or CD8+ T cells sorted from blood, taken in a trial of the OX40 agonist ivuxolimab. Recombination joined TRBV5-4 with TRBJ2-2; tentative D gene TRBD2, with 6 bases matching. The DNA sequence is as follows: TGTGCCAGCAGCTTGGGCGGTAGACTCGGAGGGACCGGGGAGCTGTTTTTT. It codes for CASSLGGRLGGTGELFF.